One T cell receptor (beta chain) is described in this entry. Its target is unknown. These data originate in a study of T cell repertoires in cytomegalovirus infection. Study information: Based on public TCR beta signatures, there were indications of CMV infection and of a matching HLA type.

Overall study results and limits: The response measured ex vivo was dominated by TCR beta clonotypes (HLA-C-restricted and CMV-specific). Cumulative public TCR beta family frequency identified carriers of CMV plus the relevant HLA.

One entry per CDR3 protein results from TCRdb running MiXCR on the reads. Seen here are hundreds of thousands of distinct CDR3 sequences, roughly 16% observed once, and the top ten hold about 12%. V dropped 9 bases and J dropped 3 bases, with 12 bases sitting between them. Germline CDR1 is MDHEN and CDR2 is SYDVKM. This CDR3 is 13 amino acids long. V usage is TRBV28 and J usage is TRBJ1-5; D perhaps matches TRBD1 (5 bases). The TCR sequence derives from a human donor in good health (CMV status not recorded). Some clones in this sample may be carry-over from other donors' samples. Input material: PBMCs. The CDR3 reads CASRDSVNQPQHF. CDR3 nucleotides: TGTGCCAGTAGAGACAGCGTCAATCAGCCCCAGCATTTT.